These T cell receptor beta chains were read from a single sample in a study of blood T cell repertoires in COVID-19. Assay used: immunoSEQ multiplex PCR; TCRdb lists only in-frame clones, some missing. The profile shows 180,000 or so clones, about 86% of them singletons. The sequencing sample was made of peripheral blood. The source of these receptors is a man aged 55 to 70 with acute or convalescent COVID-19. CDR3s include the opening cysteine and the closing phenylalanine or tryptophan. Each record gives: J gene, clone size, V gene, D gene, CDR3 length, CDR3 DNA, CDR3 protein. A D gene is named only where the DNA matches it firmly. Size is stated for part of the rows, as once, few or many counts, or as a class when the clone is expanded.

j_gene: TRBJ2-7; abundance: .; v_gene: TRBV28; d_gene: TRBD1; len: 15; CDR3nt: TGTGCCAGCAGCCTAGGTGGGGACAGGGCTGACGAGCAGTACTTC; CDR3aa: CASSLGGDRADEQYF
j_gene: TRBJ2-3; abundance: .; v_gene: TRBV12-3/TRBV12-4; d_gene: .; len: 13; CDR3nt: TGTGCCAGCAGCTTGAGCCGCACAGATACGCAGTATTTT; CDR3aa: CASSLSRTDTQYF
j_gene: TRBJ2-7; abundance: .; v_gene: TRBV5-1; d_gene: TRBD2; len: 14; CDR3nt: TGCGCCAGCAGCTTGGGACTAGCGGGAGTCGAGCAGTACTTC; CDR3aa: CASSLGLAGVEQYF
j_gene: TRBJ1-2; abundance: .; v_gene: TRBV28; d_gene: .; len: 14; CDR3nt: TGTGCCAGCAGTTTAGAGTCGGGAAACTATGGCTACACCTTC; CDR3aa: CASSLESGNYGYTF
j_gene: TRBJ1-1; abundance: .; v_gene: TRBV25-1; d_gene: .; len: 16; CDR3nt: TGTGCCAGCAGTGATACAATCGGACAGCTGAACACTGAAGCTTTCTTT; CDR3aa: CASSDTIGQLNTEAFF
j_gene: TRBJ1-1; abundance: .; v_gene: TRBV19; d_gene: .; len: 14; CDR3nt: TGTGCCAGTAATATTCGGACAGTGAACACTGAAGCTTTCTTT; CDR3aa: CASNIRTVNTEAFF
j_gene: TRBJ1-5; abundance: .; v_gene: TRBV4-1; d_gene: .; len: 16; CDR3nt: TGCGCCAGCAGCCAAGATAGTACAGGGCGAGGTCAGCCCCAGCATTTT; CDR3aa: CASSQDSTGRGQPQHF
j_gene: TRBJ1-1; abundance: few; v_gene: TRBV11-2; d_gene: .; len: 14; CDR3nt: TGTGCCAGCAGCTTAAAGACAGGGAACACTGAAGCTTTCTTT; CDR3aa: CASSLKTGNTEAFF
j_gene: TRBJ1-2; abundance: .; v_gene: TRBV12-3/TRBV12-4; d_gene: .; len: 13; CDR3nt: TGTGCCAGCAGTTTCAACACTAACTATGGCTACACCTTC; CDR3aa: CASSFNTNYGYTF
j_gene: TRBJ2-2; abundance: .; v_gene: TRBV28; d_gene: .; len: 14; CDR3nt: TGTGCCAGCAGTTCTGGGGCTAGCACCGGGGAGCTGTTTTTT; CDR3aa: CASSSGASTGELFF
j_gene: TRBJ2-2; abundance: few; v_gene: TRBV5-1; d_gene: TRBD2; len: 16; CDR3nt: TGCGCCAGCAGCTCATTGCTAGGACTAGGCGCTGGGGAGCTGTTTTTT; CDR3aa: CASSSLLGLGAGELFF
j_gene: TRBJ1-1; abundance: once; v_gene: TRBV6-5; d_gene: .; len: 14; CDR3nt: TGTGCCAGCAGTCCCCGGATCCGCGGCGCTGAAGCTTTCTTT; CDR3aa: CASSPRIRGAEAFF
j_gene: TRBJ1-2; abundance: few; v_gene: TRBV7-8; d_gene: TRBD1; len: 15; CDR3nt: TGTGCCAGCAGCTCCCACCGGGACAGGGGATGGGGCTACACCTTC; CDR3aa: CASSSHRDRGWGYTF
j_gene: TRBJ2-2; abundance: .; v_gene: TRBV7-3; d_gene: TRBD2; len: 14; CDR3nt: TGTGCCAGCAGCCCTGGACTAGTATCTGGGGAGCTGTTTTTT; CDR3aa: CASSPGLVSGELFF
j_gene: TRBJ1-2; abundance: .; v_gene: TRBV10-2; d_gene: .; len: 16; CDR3nt: TGCGCCAGCAGTGCCACAGGGTATGGGGCTAACTATGGCTACACCTTC; CDR3aa: CASSATGYGANYGYTF
j_gene: TRBJ1-1; abundance: .; v_gene: TRBV7-9; d_gene: .; len: 14; CDR3nt: TGTGCCAGCAGCTTAATACAGGGAAGCACTGAAGCTTTCTTT; CDR3aa: CASSLIQGSTEAFF
j_gene: TRBJ2-5; abundance: .; v_gene: TRBV25-1; d_gene: .; len: 13; CDR3nt: TGTGCCAGCGGGCCCTCCGGTAGGGAGACCCAGTACTTC; CDR3aa: CASGPSGRETQYF
j_gene: TRBJ1-2; abundance: .; v_gene: TRBV7-2; d_gene: .; len: 13; CDR3nt: TGTGCCAGCCGCTTCACAGAGGGCTATGGCTACACCTTC; CDR3aa: CASRFTEGYGYTF
j_gene: TRBJ2-2; abundance: few; v_gene: TRBV27; d_gene: TRBD1; len: 15; CDR3nt: TGTGCCAGCACCTCCCGGGACAGGGGCACCGGGGAGCTGTTTTTT; CDR3aa: CASTSRDRGTGELFF
j_gene: TRBJ1-5; abundance: .; v_gene: TRBV29-1; d_gene: TRBD1; len: 14; CDR3nt: TGCAGCGTTGCCGGGACAGGGGGCTGGGAGCCCCAGCATTTT; CDR3aa: CSVAGTGGWEPQHF
j_gene: TRBJ1-4; abundance: .; v_gene: TRBV2; d_gene: TRBD1; len: 14; CDR3nt: TGTGCCAGCAGCGGGACAGGGGGGAATGAAAAACTGTTTTTT; CDR3aa: CASSGTGGNEKLFF
j_gene: TRBJ1-5; abundance: once; v_gene: TRBV4-2; d_gene: .; len: 17; CDR3nt: TGTGCCAGCAGCCAAGGTCCCGGGGGGCAAACCGGCGAGCCCCAGCATTTT; CDR3aa: CASSQGPGGQTGEPQHF
j_gene: TRBJ2-1; abundance: .; v_gene: TRBV3-1/TRBV3-2; d_gene: TRBD2; len: 17; CDR3nt: TGTGCCAGCAGCCCAAAGACTAGCGGGAGGGCCATCAATGAGCAGTTCTTC; CDR3aa: CASSPKTSGRAINEQFF
j_gene: TRBJ2-1; abundance: .; v_gene: TRBV24-1; d_gene: TRBD2; len: 16; CDR3nt: TGTGCCACCAGATCCCGGGGGACTAGCGGAAACAATGAGCAGTTCTTC; CDR3aa: CATRSRGTSGNNEQFF
j_gene: TRBJ1-2; abundance: few; v_gene: TRBV5-1; d_gene: TRBD1; len: 15; CDR3nt: TGCGCCAGCAGCTTGCAGACAGGGGATGCCTATGGCTACACCTTC; CDR3aa: CASSLQTGDAYGYTF
j_gene: TRBJ2-7; abundance: .; v_gene: TRBV7-3; d_gene: TRBD2; len: 16; CDR3nt: TGTGCCAGCAGCTCGCCGGGACTAGCGGGAGGGAACGAGCAGTACTTC; CDR3aa: CASSSPGLAGGNEQYF
j_gene: TRBJ2-5; abundance: once; v_gene: TRBV7-3; d_gene: TRBD2; len: 17; CDR3nt: TGTGCCAGCAGCTTAATCCCTAGCGGGAGAGGGACAGAGACCCAGTACTTC; CDR3aa: CASSLIPSGRGTETQYF
j_gene: TRBJ2-5; abundance: .; v_gene: TRBV3-1/TRBV3-2; d_gene: .; len: 15; CDR3nt: TGTGCCAGCAGCCAAGAGAGTTCTAGATCGGAGACCCAGTACTTC; CDR3aa: CASSQESSRSETQYF
j_gene: TRBJ1-2; abundance: .; v_gene: TRBV9; d_gene: .; len: 16; CDR3nt: TGTGCCAGCAGCCCTCCGGGCAGGGAGGAGAACTATGGCTACACCTTC; CDR3aa: CASSPPGREENYGYTF
j_gene: TRBJ2-2; abundance: .; v_gene: TRBV18; d_gene: .; len: 16; CDR3nt: TGTGCCAGCTCACCCATGACAGGTTCGAGCACCGGGGAGCTGTTTTTT; CDR3aa: CASSPMTGSSTGELFF
j_gene: TRBJ2-5; abundance: .; v_gene: TRBV10-3; d_gene: .; len: 13; CDR3nt: TGTGCCATCGGTCGGGGAGTAGACGAGACCCAGTACTTC; CDR3aa: CAIGRGVDETQYF
j_gene: TRBJ1-2; abundance: once; v_gene: TRBV28; d_gene: .; len: 13; CDR3nt: TGTGCCAGCAGTTCAACAGGGTACTATGGCTACACCTTC; CDR3aa: CASSSTGYYGYTF
j_gene: TRBJ2-2; abundance: .; v_gene: TRBV7-3; d_gene: .; len: 19; CDR3nt: TGTGCCAGCAGCCTTGGTAGTTGGGGGGGCCGCCGCGACACCGGGGAGCTGTTTTTT; CDR3aa: CASSLGSWGGRRDTGELFF
j_gene: TRBJ2-1; abundance: .; v_gene: TRBV3-1/TRBV3-2; d_gene: .; len: 12; CDR3nt: TGTGCCAGCAGCCAATCCGCCGCGGAGCAGTTCTTC; CDR3aa: CASSQSAAEQFF
j_gene: TRBJ1-3; abundance: .; v_gene: TRBV29-1; d_gene: .; len: 12; CDR3nt: TGCAGCGTTGGGCACTCTGGAAACACCATATATTTT; CDR3aa: CSVGHSGNTIYF
j_gene: TRBJ1-1; abundance: .; v_gene: TRBV11-2; d_gene: .; len: 11; CDR3nt: TGTGCCAGCAGCTTTGGGGGGGGAGCTTTCTTT; CDR3aa: CASSFGGGAFF
j_gene: TRBJ1-4; abundance: .; v_gene: TRBV5-1; d_gene: TRBD1; len: 15; CDR3nt: TGCGCCAGCAGCTTGGCAGGACAGGGGAGTGAAAAACTGTTTTTT; CDR3aa: CASSLAGQGSEKLFF
j_gene: TRBJ2-1; abundance: .; v_gene: TRBV6-6; d_gene: .; len: 15; CDR3nt: TGTGCCAGCAGTTCCCAGGGCAGCTCCTACAATGAGCAGTTCTTC; CDR3aa: CASSSQGSSYNEQFF
j_gene: TRBJ1-1; abundance: .; v_gene: TRBV11-2; d_gene: .; len: 16; CDR3nt: TGTGCCAGCAGCTTTCCCAGTGGGGGCTTGAACACTGAAGCTTTCTTT; CDR3aa: CASSFPSGGLNTEAFF
j_gene: TRBJ2-7; abundance: .; v_gene: TRBV4-1; d_gene: .; len: 11; CDR3nt: TGCGCCAGCAGCCACGGGGGGCGGCAGTACTTC; CDR3aa: CASSHGGRQYF
j_gene: TRBJ1-5; abundance: .; v_gene: TRBV3-1/TRBV3-2; d_gene: TRBD1; len: 15; CDR3nt: TGTGCCAGCAGCCCATCAACAGGGGTCGGGCAGCCCCAGCATTTT; CDR3aa: CASSPSTGVGQPQHF
j_gene: TRBJ1-2; abundance: .; v_gene: TRBV30; d_gene: TRBD1; len: 16; CDR3nt: TGTGCCTGGAGTGTACATCTGGTAGGGGGCTTCTATGGCTACACCTTC; CDR3aa: CAWSVHLVGGFYGYTF
j_gene: TRBJ1-2; abundance: .; v_gene: TRBV6-5; d_gene: .; len: 12; CDR3nt: TGTGCCAGCAGTTGGACGGGGTATGGCTACACCTTC; CDR3aa: CASSWTGYGYTF
j_gene: TRBJ1-1; abundance: .; v_gene: TRBV30; d_gene: .; len: 13; CDR3nt: TGTGCCTGGAGCGGGGGACCAAACACTGAAGCTTTCTTT; CDR3aa: CAWSGGPNTEAFF
j_gene: TRBJ2-1; abundance: .; v_gene: TRBV5-1; d_gene: .; len: 12; CDR3nt: TGCGCCAGCAGCTCCCGAGCCTCTGAGCAGTTCTTC; CDR3aa: CASSSRASEQFF
j_gene: TRBJ2-5; abundance: .; v_gene: TRBV4-1; d_gene: .; len: 15; CDR3nt: TGCGCCAGCAGCCAAGATGGAAGCGGGCAAGAGACCCAGTACTTC; CDR3aa: CASSQDGSGQETQYF
j_gene: TRBJ2-3; abundance: .; v_gene: TRBV2; d_gene: TRBD1; len: 16; CDR3nt: TGTGCCAGCAGTGAAGCGAGGACAGGAAGCACAGATACGCAGTATTTT; CDR3aa: CASSEARTGSTDTQYF
j_gene: TRBJ1-1; abundance: .; v_gene: TRBV6-5; d_gene: TRBD1; len: 15; CDR3nt: TGTGCCAGCAGTACGCAGGGGGACAGGGGTACTGAAGCTTTCTTT; CDR3aa: CASSTQGDRGTEAFF
j_gene: TRBJ1-2; abundance: .; v_gene: TRBV5-1; d_gene: TRBD1; len: 14; CDR3nt: TGCGCCAGCAGCCAGTACAGGGGTGACTATGGCTACACCTTC; CDR3aa: CASSQYRGDYGYTF
j_gene: TRBJ2-2; abundance: .; v_gene: TRBV10-1; d_gene: TRBD2; len: 15; CDR3nt: TGCGCCAGCAGTGAGGGGAGGGACCACACCGGGGAGCTGTTTTTT; CDR3aa: CASSEGRDHTGELFF
j_gene: TRBJ1-5; abundance: .; v_gene: TRBV28; d_gene: TRBD1; len: 15; CDR3nt: TGTGCCGTCCAGGGGCCCGGGACAGGGGACCAGCCCCAGCATTTT; CDR3aa: CAVQGPGTGDQPQHF